This TCR beta chain was captured in a study of cytotoxic CD8 clonotypes in ibrutinib-treated CLL. For the study at large: Partial responses numbered roughly 25 and complete responses 2; after a median around 63 months, 14 stayed remitted and about twelve progressed. On average, each sample had hundreds of thousands of productive templates and almost 95,000 productive rearrangements.

Findings of the study overall: Starting clonality was above that of age-matched healthy donors and tracked circulating CD8+ T-cell counts.

Germline CDR1 is SNHLY and CDR2 is FYNNEI. The CDR3 totals 10 residues. Trimming removed 11 bases from V and 0 bases from J, with 4 bases in between. As to this clone: The antigen remains undetermined.

Assay used: immunoSEQ multiplex PCR; TCRdb lists only in-frame clones, some missing. The table shows fewer than 400,000 clones, with 60% to 80% occurring only once. The specimen comprised PBMCs, sampled after 36 months of ibrutinib treatment. The rearrangement joins TRBV2 to TRBJ1-1; D gene uncertain. This TCR was sampled from a human donor with chronic lymphocytic leukemia. The CDR3: CAQLNTEAFF. As DNA, the CDR3 is TGTGCCCAGCTGAACACTGAAGCTTTCTTT.